This T cell receptor (beta chain) was found in a study of cytomegalovirus exposure and HLA in healthy donors. This CDR3 is built from 14 residues. V shed 2 bases, J shed 4 bases, and the junction held 6 bases outside the gene matches. The germline gives CDR1 GTSNPN, CDR2 SVGIG (reference sequence). The PCR ran on 60 Vbeta and 13 Jbeta primers. Sequenced by immunoSEQ multiplex PCR; TCRdb stores in-frame clones only, minus some. The sample lists some 140,000 clones; 82% were seen once. The J gene is TRBJ2-7, the V gene TRBV30; TRBD2 matches 9 bases. The TCR was taken from a woman aged 50 to 65 in good health and CMV-seropositive. The sequencing input was PBMCs. CDR3 bases: TGTGCCTGGAGTCACGCGGGGGGGGGTTACGAGCAGTACTTC. Protein product: CAWSHAGGGYEQYF.